This TCR beta chain is drawn from a study of blood T cell repertoires in COVID-19 (dated by TCRdb to about 2020). In the study overall: Samples from collaborators originated in the United States, Italy and Spain and spanned both the acute and convalescent phases of COVID-19. The sample metadata nearly always contained a de-identified subject ID, COVID-19 status, age in years and sex. Where available, HLA class I and class II types were obtained from metadata supplied by the sample provider rather than from assay-based typing. Deeply sampled blood TCRbeta repertoires from subjects exposed to, actively infected with, or recovered from COVID-19 were included in the dataset. Samples were obtained from the ongoing ImmuneRACE study (first 160 participants) and from over 1,000 subjects provided by 6 global collaborators. The material from the prospective study consisted of cDNA or gDNA derived from T cells, B-cell-depleted T cells, or PBMCs. The repertoires were released in a freely available public database meant as a resource for research on the immune response to SARS-CoV-2.

TCRbeta CDR3 regions were amplified from genomic DNA using the immunoSEQ Assay, a bias-controlled multiplex PCR. The authors processed their data as follows. Within the assay, amplification of reference gene primers was used to estimate how many nucleated cells each sample contained. Sequence reads were collapsed and filtered to measure the absolute abundance of every unique TCRbeta CDR3 rearrangement. For each sample, productive Simpson clonality was calculated as the square root of Simpson's diversity index over productive rearrangements. TCRdb retrieved this table from immuneACCESS and kept in-frame rearrangements only. Not all clones are present; in checked studies, unresolved V genes account for under half, and no reason is known for the remainder. The DNA was the basis for D and trimming; V, J and clone size are from that table. The sample profile shows about 93,000 clones; around 90% of them were found once. The ten largest make up roughly 1.5% of the sample.

General conclusions and limits of the study: Clinical and demographic metadata were provided uncurated, with the amount varying by source and participant.

This clone was recorded only once. Its specific antigen is unknown. Nothing much larger sits one base from this clone, and base qualities are not available. Each collaborating institution followed its own protocols to collect whole blood in K2EDTA tubes. Collaborator samples were shipped for TCRbeta analysis as frozen whole blood, isolated PBMCs, or DNA extracted from either sample type. CDR1 SGHKS and CDR2 YYEKEE are derived from the germline V gene (reference sequence). V lost 0 bases and J lost 6 bases, and the count of bases not matched to a germline gene is 3. Including cysteine and phenylalanine, the CDR3 has 14 amino acids. Solely the CDR3 DNA is kept, with 42 bases framed from the first base.

The source material was peripheral blood. The sequence was obtained from a human donor with active COVID-19. The donor label of this sample is uncertain. The rearranged chain carries TRBV5-5 and TRBJ2-1, with TRBD1 identical over 7 junction bases. The nucleotide sequence reads as follows: TGTGCCAGCAGCTTGGGGGACAGTTTCAATGAGCAGTTCTTC. It is translated as CASSLGDSFNEQFF.